The rows below give T cell receptor beta chains drawn from one sample of a study of chemoradiotherapy in HPV16-positive cancers. Some clones are missing from TCRdb's copy, which holds only in-frame ones; the method was immunoSEQ multiplex PCR. In the table there are tens of thousands of clones, roughly nine tenths of which are singletons. This specimen consisted of blood, obtained from a patient who underwent chemoradiotherapy. Receptors were obtained from a human donor with HPV-associated anogenital cancer. Each CDR3 is given with its conserved first and last residue. Each record gives: D gene, CDR3 length, V gene, J gene, clone size, CDR3 protein, CDR3 DNA. D genes are given only for firm matches. Expanded clones are given a class, and other clones once, few, many or no size at all.

d_call: .
cdr3_length: 11
v_call: TRBV10-3
j_call: TRBJ2-1
clone_size: .
cdr3_aa: CAIRLGNEQFF
cdr3_nt: TGTGCCATCAGGTTGGGAAATGAGCAGTTCTTC

d_call: TRBD1
cdr3_length: 16
v_call: TRBV30
j_call: TRBJ1-6
clone_size: .
cdr3_aa: CAWIRPGQGSMTPLHF
cdr3_nt: TGTGCCTGGATCCGACCGGGACAGGGTTCGATGACACCCCTCCACTTT

d_call: .
cdr3_length: 13
v_call: TRBV11-3
j_call: TRBJ2-1
clone_size: once
cdr3_aa: CASTPGGGLEQFF
cdr3_nt: TGTGCCAGCACACCGGGTGGGGGCCTTGAGCAGTTCTTC

d_call: TRBD1
cdr3_length: 15
v_call: TRBV11-1
j_call: TRBJ2-7
clone_size: .
cdr3_aa: CASSLEQGASYEQYF
cdr3_nt: TGTGCCAGCAGCTTAGAACAGGGGGCCTCCTACGAGCAGTACTTC

d_call: .
cdr3_length: 18
v_call: TRBV5-1
j_call: TRBJ2-5
clone_size: .
cdr3_aa: CASSQGGWLNEGSETQYF
cdr3_nt: TGCGCCAGCAGCCAAGGTGGCTGGCTTAACGAAGGTAGTGAGACCCAGTACTTC

d_call: .
cdr3_length: 11
v_call: TRBV28
j_call: TRBJ2-3
clone_size: .
cdr3_aa: CATYLTDTQYF
cdr3_nt: TGTGCCACCTACCTCACAGATACGCAGTATTTT

d_call: TRBD2
cdr3_length: 15
v_call: TRBV7-3
j_call: TRBJ2-5
clone_size: .
cdr3_aa: CASSLIAGISETQYF
cdr3_nt: TGTGCCAGCAGCCTCATAGCGGGGATCTCTGAGACCCAGTACTTC

d_call: TRBD1
cdr3_length: 16
v_call: TRBV5-1
j_call: TRBJ1-1
clone_size: .
cdr3_aa: CASSSRTGGRNTEAFF
cdr3_nt: TGCGCCAGCAGCTCCAGGACAGGGGGCAGGAACACTGAAGCTTTCTTT

d_call: .
cdr3_length: 15
v_call: TRBV27
j_call: TRBJ1-4
clone_size: .
cdr3_aa: CASRLGGQGHEKLFF
cdr3_nt: TGTGCCAGCAGATTGGGTGGGCAGGGCCATGAAAAACTGTTTTTT

d_call: .
cdr3_length: 15
v_call: TRBV7-2
j_call: TRBJ2-1
clone_size: few
cdr3_aa: CASSLVRASYNEQFF
cdr3_nt: TGTGCCAGCAGCTTAGTGAGGGCCTCCTACAATGAGCAGTTCTTC

d_call: .
cdr3_length: 20
v_call: TRBV6-4
j_call: TRBJ2-5
clone_size: .
cdr3_aa: CASSDSTPRSQTPAQETQYF
cdr3_nt: TGTGCCAGCAGTGACTCGACGCCTCGGAGTCAAACGCCCGCGCAAGAGACCCAGTACTTC

d_call: .
cdr3_length: 15
v_call: TRBV9
j_call: TRBJ2-1
clone_size: .
cdr3_aa: CASSVAARNINEQFF
cdr3_nt: TGTGCCAGCAGCGTAGCGGCGAGAAACATAAATGAGCAGTTCTTC

d_call: .
cdr3_length: 14
v_call: TRBV7-3
j_call: TRBJ2-3
clone_size: .
cdr3_aa: CASSLTGGRDTQYF
cdr3_nt: TGTGCCAGCAGCTTAACGGGAGGTCGGGATACGCAGTATTTT

d_call: TRBD1
cdr3_length: 17
v_call: TRBV28
j_call: TRBJ2-7
clone_size: few
cdr3_aa: CASSFWDREGGLYEQYF
cdr3_nt: TGTGCCAGCAGTTTTTGGGACAGGGAAGGGGGTCTCTACGAGCAGTACTTC

d_call: TRBD1
cdr3_length: 18
v_call: TRBV19
j_call: TRBJ2-7
clone_size: few
cdr3_aa: CASSPSGTGEGRIYEQYF
cdr3_nt: TGTGCCAGTAGCCCCTCGGGGACAGGCGAAGGTCGGATTTACGAGCAGTACTTC

d_call: TRBD2
cdr3_length: 21
v_call: TRBV5-1
j_call: TRBJ2-3
clone_size: .
cdr3_aa: CASSPSPPAGLAGGGTDTQYF
cdr3_nt: TGCGCCAGCAGCCCGTCCCCGCCAGCGGGACTAGCGGGGGGGGGCACAGATACGCAGTATTTT

d_call: TRBD1
cdr3_length: 16
v_call: TRBV5-4
j_call: TRBJ2-4
clone_size: few
cdr3_aa: CASSPPDRGGKNIQYF
cdr3_nt: TGTGCCAGCAGCCCCCCGGACAGGGGCGGCAAAAACATTCAGTACTTC

d_call: .
cdr3_length: 12
v_call: TRBV27
j_call: TRBJ1-1
clone_size: .
cdr3_aa: CASSPRGGEAFF
cdr3_nt: TGTGCCAGCAGTCCCCGGGGGGGTGAAGCTTTCTTT

d_call: TRBD2
cdr3_length: 17
v_call: TRBV7-3
j_call: TRBJ2-3
clone_size: .
cdr3_aa: CASSSPLAGGLSDTQYF
cdr3_nt: TGTGCCAGCAGCTCCCCACTAGCGGGGGGCCTATCAGATACGCAGTATTTT

d_call: TRBD1
cdr3_length: 16
v_call: TRBV15
j_call: TRBJ2-7
clone_size: .
cdr3_aa: CATSRDRDRGIHEQYF
cdr3_nt: TGTGCCACCAGCAGAGATCGAGACAGGGGGATCCACGAGCAGTACTTC

d_call: .
cdr3_length: 15
v_call: TRBV5-1
j_call: TRBJ2-5
clone_size: .
cdr3_aa: CASSLGGLRQETQYF
cdr3_nt: TGCGCCAGCAGCTTGGGGGGGTTGCGCCAAGAGACCCAGTACTTC

d_call: .
cdr3_length: 13
v_call: TRBV25-1
j_call: TRBJ2-7
clone_size: .
cdr3_aa: CASSEGWATEQYF
cdr3_nt: TGTGCCAGCAGTGAGGGGTGGGCCACCGAGCAGTACTTC